The T cell receptor (beta chain) described here comes from a study of early T cells in non-severe SARS-CoV-2 infection. Per the germline V gene, CDR1 is SGDLS and CDR2 is YYNGEE. This CDR3 comprises 16 residues. Trimming pared 2 bases from V and 0 bases from J, leaving 11 bases between. The table lists this clonotype with a few counts. Its specificity is unknown. cDNA molecules, individually, were tagged with unique molecular identifiers. In TCRdb, the 5' RACE reads were re-called with MiXCR into one record per CDR3 protein. The data hold approximately 60,000 distinct CDR3 sequences, with approximately 12% observed a single time. Study-wide results and caveats: Matches to VDJdb favored anti-spike CD8 responses and missed private and CD4 specificities.

The chain links TRBV9 to TRBJ2-2; unclear D gene. Sample: whole blood. The TCR was taken from an adult who was a healthcare worker with PCR-confirmed SARS-CoV-2 infection or an uninfected control (not recorded which). The CDR3 bases are TGTGCCAGCAGCGTCGCTGGACGGACGAACACCGGGGAGCTGTTTTTT. Its translation is CASSVAGRTNTGELFF.